These 11 T cell receptor beta chains came from one sample sequenced in a study of cytomegalovirus exposure and HLA in healthy donors. PCR used 60 Vbeta primers and 13 Jbeta primers. Assay used: immunoSEQ multiplex PCR; TCRdb lists only in-frame clones, some missing. This table has around 100,000 clones, 77% appearing once. The source material was PBMCs. All receptors derive from a male donor in good health and CMV-seropositive.

V and J are TRBV4-2 and TRBJ2-7; TRBD2 matches at 10 bases. The CDR3 extends over 16 amino acids. Germline CDR1 LGHNA, CDR2 YNFKEQ. V trimming: 1 base; J trimming: 7 bases; junction bases outside the gene matches: 10. The CDR3 protein is CASSQGLAGVGREQYF. DNA for the CDR3: TGTGCCAGCAGCCAAGGGCTAGCGGGAGTCGGACGGGAGCAGTACTTC.

The rearrangement joins TRBV10-3 to TRBJ2-1; the match to TRBD2 covers 10 bases. V trimming: 6 bases; J trimming: 0 bases; junction bases outside the gene matches: 5. This CDR3 has 16 residues. CDR1 is ENHRY, CDR2 SYGVKD, per germline. CDR3 residues: CAIREREGSSYNEQFF. CDR3 in DNA: TGTGCCATCAGGGAGCGGGAGGGAAGCTCCTACAATGAGCAGTTCTTC.

The chain links TRBV5-6 to TRBJ2-2; D is unresolved. Per the germline V gene, CDR1 is SGHDT and CDR2 is YYEEEE. The CDR3 contains 16 residues. The V and J ends lost 1 base and 4 bases respectively, with 14 bases between them. DNA for the CDR3: TGTGCCAGCAGCTTGCTTGGTATGGCGGTCACCGGGGAGCTGTTTTTT. This translates into CASSLLGMAVTGELFF. Based on the CDR3 plus reference TRBV5-6 and TRBJ2-2, the full variable domain is DAGVTQSPTHLIKTRGQQVTLRCSPKSGHDTVSWYQQALGQGPQFIFQYYEEEERQRGNFPDRFSGHQFPNYSSELNVNALLLGDSALYLCASSLLGMAVTGELFFGEGSRLTVL.

This clone was seen once. The germline gene is not matched at one end of the junction; a read error may be the cause. The CDR3 bases are TGTTCCAGCAGCTTAGAGGGACAGAAAGTGGAAAAACTGTTTTTT. This sequence encodes CSSSLEGQKVEKLFF. The chain combines TRBV7-9 with TRBJ1-4; 7 nucleotides line up with TRBD1. The CDR3 has 15 residues. CDR1 is SEHNR, CDR2 FQNEAQ, per germline (reference sequence). Looking up the rest from reference TRBV7-9 and TRBJ1-4 gives the full variable domain: DTGVSQNPRHKITKRGQNVTFRCDPISEHNRLYWYRQTLGQGPEFLTYFQNEAQLEKSRLLSDRFSAERPKGSFSTLEIQRTEQGDSAMYLCSSSLEGQKVEKLFFGSGTQLSVL.

The gene calls are TRBV14 and TRBJ2-3; 8 bases agree with TRBD1. The trim removed 4 bases at V and 0 bases at J, leaving 3 bases unmatched. This CDR3 has 15 amino acids. The V gene's germline CDR1 is SGHDN and CDR2 FVKESK. The CDR3 is CASSPQGASTDTQYF. In DNA form, the CDR3 reads TGTGCCAGCAGCCCGCAGGGGGCCAGCACAGATACGCAGTATTTT.

The V call is TRBV28, the J call TRBJ2-7; no firm D call. This CDR3 is 15 amino acids long. CDR1 is MDHEN, CDR2 SYDVKM, per germline. V was cut by 5 bases and J by 3 bases, with 17 bases left in between. This CDR3 is CASSQRHPGYYEQYF. CDR3 in DNA: TGTGCCAGCAGTCAACGACACCCTGGATACTACGAGCAGTACTTC.

The V and J genes are TRBV6-5 and TRBJ2-7, with D possibly TRBD1 on 5 matching bases. Deletions cut 5 bases from V and 1 base from J, with 15 bases between. This CDR3 is built from 15 residues. CDR1 is MNHEY, CDR2 SVGAGI, per germline. The DNA of the CDR3 is TGTGCCAGCAGTAATCAAGCAGGGTATTCCTACGAGCAGTACTTC. It is translated as CASSNQAGYSYEQYF.

The V call is TRBV5-4, the J call TRBJ1-1, with D possibly TRBD1 on 6 matching bases. This CDR3 is 20 amino acids long. CDR1 and CDR2 (germline): SGHNT, YYREEE (reference sequence). The V and J ends lost 0 bases and 3 bases respectively, with 27 bases between them. The CDR3 loop is CASSLGNPLQGLRADTEAFF. For the CDR3, the DNA is TGTGCCAGCAGCTTGGGTAACCCTTTACAGGGTTTAAGAGCGGACACTGAAGCTTTCTTT.

This chain connects TRBV7-2 to TRBJ1-2; 9 nucleotides match TRBD1. This CDR3 is built from 16 residues. Losses at the gene ends were 5 bases for V and 6 bases for J; bases not matched to a gene: 13. Germline CDR1 reads SGHTA; CDR2 reads FQGNSA. Here the CDR3 reads CASSQVTGGAVNGYTF. In nucleotides, the CDR3 is TGTGCCAGCAGCCAGGTGACAGGGGGGGCCGTCAATGGCTACACCTTC. Drawing the rest from reference TRBV7-2 and TRBJ1-2, the complete variable domain is GAGVSQSPSNKVTEKGKDVELRCDPISGHTALYWYRQSLGQGLEFLIYFQGNSAPDKSGLPSDRFSAERTGGSVSTLTIQRTQQEDSAVYLCASSQVTGGAVNGYTFGSGTRLTVV.

V and J are TRBV4-3 and TRBJ2-3, with TRBD2 identical over 12 bases. Trimming removed 0 bases from V and 8 bases from J; junction bases left unmatched: 9. Germline V CDR1 and CDR2: LGHNA, YSLEER. The length of the CDR3 is 17 residues. CDR3 nucleotides: TGCGCCAGCAGCCAAGATTTCGCTAGCGGGAGGGTGGGTACGCAGTATTTT. Protein product: CASSQDFASGRVGTQYF.

This clone has more than one count but fewer than ten. V usage is TRBV11-2 and J usage is TRBJ1-4; a possible D gene is TRBD1 (6 bases). Germline lookup yields CDR1 SGHAT and CDR2 FQNNGV. CDR3 length equals 17 residues. Trimming pared 3 bases from V and 1 base from J, leaving 15 bases between. CDR3 sequence (DNA): TGTGCCAGCAGCTTCAATGTTGCACAGGGAACTAATGAAAAACTGTTTTTT. Translated, it gives CASSFNVAQGTNEKLFF.